The 32 T cell receptor beta chains reported below all come from one sample, sequenced in a study of blood T cell repertoires in COVID-19. TCRdb's copy holds only in-frame clones and misses some; the assay was immunoSEQ multiplex PCR. Among 52,000 or so clones, under 90% were seen once, and the ten largest hold under 3%. The sequenced material came from peripheral blood. These receptors were collected from a man in his forties or fifties with acute or convalescent COVID-19.

The V and J genes are TRBV5-6 and TRBJ2-5, with 7 bases lining up with TRBD2. Trimming took 4 bases from V and 5 from J; bases not matched to a gene: 8. The germline V gene encodes CDR1 SGHDT and CDR2 YYEEEE. CDR3 length equals 14 residues. Here the CDR3 reads CASSRWTSAETQYF. The CDR3 nucleotides read TGTGCCAGCAGCCGTTGGACTAGTGCGGAGACCCAGTACTTC.

The genes are TRBV5-1 and TRBJ2-1; 8 bases align to TRBD1. The V gene end was trimmed by 0 bases and the J gene end by 5 bases; junction bases not matched to a gene: 4. Germline V CDR1 and CDR2: SGHRS, YFSETQ. The CDR3 extends over 15 amino acids. Written as DNA, the CDR3 is TGCGCCAGCAGCTTGGAGGGGACAGGTCACAATGAGCAGTTCTTC. Amino acid sequence: CASSLEGTGHNEQFF.

The chain combines TRBV13 with TRBJ2-7; 8 nucleotides align to TRBD1. V lost 0 bases, J lost 5 bases, and 9 bases stayed unmatched. This CDR3 is 16 amino acids long. CDR1 is PRHDT and CDR2 is FYEKMQ in the germline V gene (reference sequence). In DNA form, the CDR3 reads TGTGCCAGCAGCTTAGGCCGCCGCAGGGGGCCCCACGAGCAGTACTTC. Its protein product is CASSLGRRRGPHEQYF.

The chain couples TRBV11-1 to TRBJ1-5, with D unclear. The CDR3 is 13 amino acids. CDR1 and CDR2 (germline): SGHAT, FQDESV (reference sequence). Trimming removed 0 bases at V and 5 bases at J, with 5 bases between. The CDR3 nucleotides read TGTGCCAGCAGCTTAGCGCGAGATCAGCCCCAGCATTTT. Protein sequence: CASSLARDQPQHF.

The chain uses TRBV5-5 and TRBJ1-5; D is undetermined. V lost 0 bases and J lost 0, with 10 bases in between. This CDR3 has 16 amino acids. Germline CDR1 reads SGHKS; CDR2 reads YYEKEE (reference sequence). CDR3 nucleotides: TGTGCCAGCAGCTTGGGAGGTTCCCATAGCAATCAGCCCCAGCATTTT. This translates into CASSLGGSHSNQPQHF.

This clone is a singleton in its sample. The genes are TRBV7-8 and TRBJ1-5; maybe TRBD1 (5 bases). This CDR3 is built from 14 residues. Deletions cut 3 bases from V and 6 bases from J, with 12 bases between. From germline, CDR1 is SGHVS and CDR2 FQNEAQ. The CDR3 coding sequence is TGTGCCAGCAGCTTCGGCAGGGCAGCTCAGCCCCAGCATTTT. Translated, it gives CASSFGRAAQPQHF.

The chain combines TRBV20-1 with TRBJ2-7; 7 positions agree with TRBD2. The V gene end was trimmed by 3 bases and the J gene end by 4 bases; junction bases not matched to a gene: 9. The CDR3 runs 14 residues. Germline V gene data show CDR1 as DFQATT and CDR2 as SNEGSKA (reference sequence). CDR3 nucleotides: TGCAGTGCTAGTAACGAAGCGGGAACATACGAGCAGTACTTC. It codes for CSASNEAGTYEQYF.

The J gene is TRBJ2-1, the V gene TRBV5-1; the match to TRBD1 covers 7 bases. Germline CDR1 SGHRS, CDR2 YFSETQ. V was clipped by 0 bases and J by 6 bases; unmatched bases: 9. The CDR3 runs to 16 residues. The CDR3 nucleotides read TGCGCCAGCAGCTTGGACGGGACAGTGGGTTCCAATGAGCAGTTCTTC. Residues: CASSLDGTVGSNEQFF.

This sequence joins TRBV3-1 (or the pseudogene TRBV3-2) and TRBJ2-2, with 7 positions matching TRBD1. The ends lost 0 bases at V and 3 bases at J; junction bases unmatched: 7. The length of the CDR3 is 17 residues. CDR1 and CDR2 (germline): LGHDT, YNNKEL (reference sequence). CDR3 nucleotide sequence: TGTGCCAGCAGCCAAGACAAGGGGGCTTGGGACACCGGGGAGCTGTTTTTT. Amino acid sequence: CASSQDKGAWDTGELFF.

This chain joins TRBV6-5 and TRBJ2-7, with 12 bases lining up with TRBD1. J lost 7 bases, V lost 7 bases, and 11 bases had no gene match. This CDR3 region has 15 residues. Germline CDR1 and CDR2: MNHEY and SVGAGI. The CDR3 spells CASKIGGQGAREQYF. The CDR3, as DNA: TGTGCCAGCAAGATAGGGGGACAGGGGGCCAGGGAGCAGTACTTC.

The chain is built from TRBV4-1 and TRBJ2-3; 9 bases map to TRBD2. Germline V gene sequence: CDR1 MGHRA, CDR2 YSYEKL. The CDR3 contains 17 residues. V was pared by 2 bases and J by 1 base, with 7 bases of the junction left unmatched. The CDR3 reads CASSQSPSSGGTDTQYF. CDR3 DNA sequence: TGCGCCAGCAGCCAAAGCCCATCTAGCGGGGGCACAGATACGCAGTATTTT.

This chain joins TRBV19 and TRBJ2-7, with D possibly matching TRBD2 (7 bases). The V end lost 3 bases, the J end lost 1 base, and 13 bases lay between the germline ends. The CDR3 has 15 residues. CDR1 and CDR2 (germline): LNHDA, SQIVND (reference sequence). The CDR3 protein is CASSIRGTTSYEQYF. The CDR3 DNA is TGTGCCAGTAGTATTAGGGGGACTACTTCCTACGAGCAGTACTTC.

Here the CDR3 reads CASSSSGELFF. The CDR3, as DNA: TGTGCCAGTAGTTCCTCGGGAGAACTGTTTTTT. The chain links TRBV19 to TRBJ1-4; no clear D. Germline lookup yields CDR1 LNHDA and CDR2 SQIVND (reference sequence). CDR3 length equals 11 residues. Deletions cut 5 bases from V and 12 bases from J, with 10 bases between.

This clone was picked up a small number of times. The chain is built from TRBV7-9 and TRBJ2-2; perhaps TRBD2 as D (6 bases). The CDR3 runs to 14 residues. Germline CDR1 reads SEHNR; CDR2 reads FQNEAQ (reference sequence). Trimming cost V 5 bases and J 6 bases, with 13 bases left between them. In DNA, the CDR3 is TGTGCCAGCAGCCCGACGGGGGTGGCCGGGGAGCTGTTTTTT. This encodes CASSPTGVAGELFF.

This clone was observed a handful of times. The rearrangement joins TRBV6-5 to TRBJ2-7; 10 bases agree with TRBD1. From germline, CDR1 is MNHEY and CDR2 SVGAGI. This CDR3 is built from 15 residues. V lost 5 bases and J lost 3; bases outside the gene matches: 7. In nucleotides, the CDR3 is TGTGCCAGCAGTCCTCCGGGGACAGGGGACTACGAGCAGTACTTC. Translating gives CASSPPGTGDYEQYF.

This clone was seen a few times. The V gene is TRBV3-1 (or the pseudogene TRBV3-2), the J gene TRBJ1-1; D possibly corresponds to TRBD1 (6 bases). Trimming took 0 bases from V and 6 from J, leaving 11 bases between them. This CDR3 is built from 14 residues. Germline CDR1 reads LGHDT; CDR2 reads YNNKEL (reference sequence). The chain's CDR3 is CASSQEQGVPEAFF. The CDR3 DNA is TGTGCCAGCAGCCAAGAACAGGGTGTCCCTGAAGCTTTCTTT.

Turning to this clone: The same CDR3 also results from other DNA sequences found in this sample. Written as DNA, the CDR3 is TGTGCCAGCAGCTTGGGACAGGGCTATCAGCCCCAGCATTTT. This codes for CASSLGQGYQPQHF. This chain connects TRBV5-6 to TRBJ1-5, with TRBD1 matching over 7 bases. Germline CDR1 SGHDT, CDR2 YYEEEE. The CDR3 spans 14 residues. The trim removed 0 bases at V and 5 bases at J, leaving 2 bases unmatched. Full variable domain (rest looked up from reference TRBV5-6 and TRBJ1-5): DAGVTQSPTHLIKTRGQQVTLRCSPKSGHDTVSWYQQALGQGPQFIFQYYEEEERQRGNFPDRFSGHQFPNYSSELNVNALLLGDSALYLCASSLGQGYQPQHFGDGTRLSIL.

V usage is TRBV6-5 and J usage is TRBJ2-7; 7 bases line up with TRBD1. V trimming: 6 bases; J trimming: 2 bases; junction bases outside the gene matches: 7. The CDR3 is 14 amino acids. Germline CDR1 is MNHEY and CDR2 is SVGAGI. DNA for the CDR3: TGTGCCAGCAGCAGAGGGACAGCTGCCTACGAGCAGTACTTC. Translated: CASSRGTAAYEQYF.

This clone was picked up one time. The chain combines TRBV23-1 with TRBJ1-2; D remains ambiguous. TRBV23-1 is known as an ORF, though its function is uncertain. This CDR3 has 13 amino acids. Between the trimmed V and J ends, which lost 4 bases and 0 bases, there was a span of 6 bases. CDR3 loop: CASSPPANYGYTF. The CDR3 bases are TGCGCCAGCAGTCCCCCAGCTAACTATGGCTACACCTTC.

The CDR3 nucleotides read TGTGCCAGCTCACCGGGCGGGGAGACACGGGCAGATACGCAGTATTTT. Its protein product is CASSPGGETRADTQYF. The chain uses TRBV18 and TRBJ2-3; perhaps TRBD2 as D (6 bases). Between the trimmed V and J ends, which lost 3 bases and 4 bases, there was a span of 17 bases. The germline V gene encodes CDR1 KGHSH and CDR2 LQKENI. This CDR3 has 16 amino acids.

The rearrangement joins TRBV9 to TRBJ2-7, with 8 bases lining up with TRBD1. The CDR3 extends over 14 amino acids. Per germline, CDR1 SGDLS and CDR2 YYNGEE. Germline trimming cut 4 bases from V and 2 bases from J; bases unmatched to any gene: 5. CDR3 DNA: TGTGCCAGCAGCCCACGGACAGGGCCCTACGAGCAGTACTTC. Translated: CASSPRTGPYEQYF.

This rearrangement joins TRBV9 to TRBJ2-5; 8 bases agree with TRBD1. The J segment lost 4 bases and the V segment lost 1 base, leaving 6 bases of the junction unmatched. The CDR3 totals 15 residues. Germline V gene sequence: CDR1 SGDLS, CDR2 YYNGEE. CDR3 bases: TGTGCCAGCAGCGTACCTTCAGGGGGCGCAGAGACCCAGTACTTC. It yields the protein CASSVPSGGAETQYF.

This clone was picked up a small number of times. The rearrangement joins TRBV5-1 to TRBJ2-1; 7 bases match TRBD2. CDR1 is SGHRS, CDR2 YFSETQ, per germline. The V and J ends lost 2 bases and 2 bases, in that order; junction bases with no gene match: 4. This CDR3 comprises 15 residues. The CDR3, as DNA: TGCGCCAGCAGCTTCCCCGGGACTACCTACAATGAGCAGTTCTTC. Protein: CASSFPGTTYNEQFF.

The chain's CDR3 is CASSELRLNRGEQYF. The CDR3 bases are TGTGCCAGCAGTGAACTGAGGCTCAACCGGGGGGAGCAGTACTTC. This rearrangement joins TRBV2 to TRBJ2-7, with D possibly matching TRBD2 (6 bases). CDR1 is SNHLY and CDR2 is FYNNEI in the germline V gene. Trimming took 2 bases from V and 7 from J, leaving 18 bases between them. This CDR3 is 15 amino acids long.

Only a few counts were recorded for this clone. The chain recombines TRBV7-9 with TRBJ2-1, with D perhaps matching TRBD1 (5 bases). The germline gives CDR1 SEHNR, CDR2 FQNEAQ (reference sequence). V was trimmed by 2 bases and J by 5 bases, leaving 25 bases between them. This CDR3 comprises 19 residues. The CDR3 DNA is TGTGCCAGCAGCTTAAGTCCTTTTGGGGCAGGTAGTGTGCACAATGAGCAGTTCTTC. Amino acids: CASSLSPFGAGSVHNEQFF.

V usage is TRBV4-2 and J usage is TRBJ2-2; a weak D match, TRBD1 (6 bases). Germline loops: CDR1 LGHNA, CDR2 YNFKEQ. The CDR3 contains 15 residues. V lost 8 bases and J 1 base, leaving 14 bases between the germline ends. CDR3 region: CASDPSGQNTGELFF. The CDR3 bases are TGTGCCAGCGACCCGTCGGGACAGAACACCGGGGAGCTGTTTTTT.

The rearrangement links TRBV5-6 to TRBJ2-2; D call uncertain. This CDR3 region has 14 residues. The germline CDR1 and CDR2 sequences are SGHDT and YYEEEE. Trimming removed 2 bases at V and 1 base at J, with 6 bases between. The CDR3 loop reads CASSFEQNTGELFF. Written as DNA, the CDR3 is TGTGCCAGCAGCTTTGAACAGAACACCGGGGAGCTGTTTTTT.

A single count supports this clone. The chain links TRBV7-8 to TRBJ1-1; D call uncertain. Germline CDR1 and CDR2: SGHVS and FQNEAQ. Trimming removed 0 bases from V and 1 base from J, with 18 bases in between. The CDR3 is 18 amino acids. The CDR3 nucleotides are TGTGCCAGCAGCTTAGCAATAAACGATCCCACTCCGAACACTGAAGCTTTCTTT. Amino acid sequence: CASSLAINDPTPNTEAFF.

The CDR3: CAGHRGPGAQETQYF. DNA for the CDR3: TGCGCCGGCCACAGGGGGCCGGGGGCTCAAGAGACCCAGTACTTC. The V call is TRBV5-1, the J call TRBJ2-5; 9 nucleotides line up with TRBD1. The V and J ends lost 10 bases and 2 bases, in that order; junction bases with no gene match: 12. From germline, CDR1 is SGHRS and CDR2 YFSETQ. This CDR3 contains 15 residues.

The CDR3 sequence is CATRTGASTDTQYF. The CDR3 nucleotides are TGTGCCACCAGAACAGGGGCGAGCACAGATACGCAGTATTTT. This chain uses TRBV10-3 with TRBJ2-3; TRBD1 matches at 7 bases. Germline V gives CDR1 ENHRY, CDR2 SYGVKD. This CDR3 is 14 amino acids long. V shed 10 bases, J shed 0 bases, and the junction held 7 bases outside the gene matches.

The V call is TRBV9, the J call TRBJ1-2, with 8 bases lining up with TRBD1. The germline gives CDR1 SGDLS, CDR2 YYNGEE. The CDR3 length is 15 residues. V was clipped by 0 bases and J by 7 bases; unmatched bases: 8. CDR3 sequence: CASSVGAGGDGGYTF. The CDR3 DNA is TGTGCCAGCAGCGTAGGAGCAGGGGGCGACGGTGGCTACACCTTC.

The chain is built from TRBV5-1 and TRBJ2-3; TRBD2 might be the D (6 bases). The CDR3 totals 16 residues. V lost 5 bases and J 6 bases, leaving 22 bases between the germline ends. Germline assignment: CDR1 SGHRS and CDR2 YFSETQ. The CDR3 DNA is TGCGCCAGCAGGTCGGTTGGGCGCGGTCTAGCGGATACGCAGTATTTT. Its protein is CASRSVGRGLADTQYF.